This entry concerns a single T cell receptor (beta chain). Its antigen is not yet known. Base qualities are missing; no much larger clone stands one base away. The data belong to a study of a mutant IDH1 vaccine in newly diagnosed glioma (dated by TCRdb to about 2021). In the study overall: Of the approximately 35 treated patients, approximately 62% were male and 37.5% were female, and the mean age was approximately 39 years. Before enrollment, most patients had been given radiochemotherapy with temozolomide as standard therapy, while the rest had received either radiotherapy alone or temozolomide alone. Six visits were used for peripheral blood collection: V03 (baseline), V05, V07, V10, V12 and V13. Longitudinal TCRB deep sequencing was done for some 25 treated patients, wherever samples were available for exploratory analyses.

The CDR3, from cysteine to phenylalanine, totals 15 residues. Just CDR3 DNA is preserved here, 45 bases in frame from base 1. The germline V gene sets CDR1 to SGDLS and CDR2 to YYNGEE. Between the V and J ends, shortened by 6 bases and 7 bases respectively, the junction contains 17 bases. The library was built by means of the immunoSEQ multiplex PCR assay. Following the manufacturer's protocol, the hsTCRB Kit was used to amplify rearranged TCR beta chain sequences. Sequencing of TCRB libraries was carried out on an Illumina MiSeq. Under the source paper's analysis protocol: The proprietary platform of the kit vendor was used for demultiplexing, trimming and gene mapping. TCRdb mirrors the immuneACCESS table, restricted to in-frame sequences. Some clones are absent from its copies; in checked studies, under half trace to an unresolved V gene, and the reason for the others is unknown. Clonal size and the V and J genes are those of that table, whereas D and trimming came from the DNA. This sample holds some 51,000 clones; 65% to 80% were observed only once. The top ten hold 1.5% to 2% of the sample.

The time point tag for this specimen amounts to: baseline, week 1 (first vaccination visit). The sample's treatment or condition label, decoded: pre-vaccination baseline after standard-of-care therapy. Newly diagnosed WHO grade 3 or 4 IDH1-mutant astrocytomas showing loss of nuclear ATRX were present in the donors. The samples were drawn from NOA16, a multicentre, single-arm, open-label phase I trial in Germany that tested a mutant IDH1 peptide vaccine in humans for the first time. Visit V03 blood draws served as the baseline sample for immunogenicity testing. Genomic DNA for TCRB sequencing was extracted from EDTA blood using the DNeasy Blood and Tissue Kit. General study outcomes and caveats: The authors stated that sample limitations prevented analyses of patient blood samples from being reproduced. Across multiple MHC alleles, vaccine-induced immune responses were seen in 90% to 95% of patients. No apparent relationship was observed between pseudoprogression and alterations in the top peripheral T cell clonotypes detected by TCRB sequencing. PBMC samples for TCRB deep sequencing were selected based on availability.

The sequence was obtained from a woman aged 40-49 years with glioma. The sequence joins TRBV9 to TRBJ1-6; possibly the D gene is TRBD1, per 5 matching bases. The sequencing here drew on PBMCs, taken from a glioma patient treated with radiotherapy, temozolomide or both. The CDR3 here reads CASTSRGDQNSPLHF. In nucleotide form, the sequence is TGTGCCAGCACCTCGCGGGGCGATCAGAATTCACCCCTCCACTTT.